What follows describes a single T cell receptor (beta chain). The sample holds other DNA sequences that translate to the same CDR3. These data belong to a study of shared clonotypes between healthy human individuals. It was 200 to 250 ng DNA, about 30,000 T cell genomes, that sorted-subset replicate PCRs used. How the authors handled the data: Filtering differed for immunoSEQ, which gave only junction sequences without quality scores. Profiled with immunoSEQ multiplex PCR; TCRdb holds only in-frame clones, not every one. V and J calls and clone size follow that table, whereas D and trimming were derived from the DNA. The top ten hold 1.2% of the sample, which has over a million clones, around 97% seen once. The sample was naive CD4+ T cells sorted from blood. Subset noted: CD45RA+ positively selected. This receptor was obtained from a man between 25 and 39 years old in good health.

CDR3 sequence (DNA): TGTGCCAGCAGTGAAGGGGCGCGAGAGACCCAGTACTTC. Translating gives CASSEGARETQYF. The rearrangement links TRBV2 to TRBJ2-5; D is uncertain. Germline assignment: CDR1 SNHLY and CDR2 FYNNEI. The CDR3 is 13 amino acids. Trimming took off 1 base at V and 4 bases at J, with 7 bases between the two ends.